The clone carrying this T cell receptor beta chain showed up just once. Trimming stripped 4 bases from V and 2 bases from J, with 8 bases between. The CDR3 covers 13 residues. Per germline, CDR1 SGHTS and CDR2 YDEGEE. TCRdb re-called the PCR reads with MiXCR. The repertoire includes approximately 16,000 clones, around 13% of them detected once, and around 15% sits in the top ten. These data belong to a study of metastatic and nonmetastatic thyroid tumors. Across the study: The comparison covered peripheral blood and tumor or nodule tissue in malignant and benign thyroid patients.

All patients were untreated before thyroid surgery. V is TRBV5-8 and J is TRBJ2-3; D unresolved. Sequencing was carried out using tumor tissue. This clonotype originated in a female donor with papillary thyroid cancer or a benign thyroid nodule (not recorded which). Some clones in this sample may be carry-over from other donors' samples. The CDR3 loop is CASSNTTTDTQYF. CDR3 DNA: TGTGCCAGCAGCAATACTACCACAGATACGCAGTATTTT.